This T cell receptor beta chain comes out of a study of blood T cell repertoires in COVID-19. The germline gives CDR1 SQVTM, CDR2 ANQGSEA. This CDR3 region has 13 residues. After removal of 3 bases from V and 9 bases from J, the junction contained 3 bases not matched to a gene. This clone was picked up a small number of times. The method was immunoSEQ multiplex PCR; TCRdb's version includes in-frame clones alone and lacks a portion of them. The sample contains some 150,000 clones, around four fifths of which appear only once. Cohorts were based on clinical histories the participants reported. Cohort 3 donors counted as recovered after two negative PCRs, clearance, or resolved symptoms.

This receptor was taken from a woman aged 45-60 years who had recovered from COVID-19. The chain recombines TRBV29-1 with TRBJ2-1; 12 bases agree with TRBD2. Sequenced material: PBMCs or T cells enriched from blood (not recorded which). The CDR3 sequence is CSVEPSGGGEQFF. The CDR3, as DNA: TGCAGCGTTGAGCCTAGCGGGGGGGGTGAGCAGTTCTTC.